The 22 T cell receptor beta chains listed next were all sequenced from one sample in a study of cytomegalovirus exposure and HLA in healthy donors. This PCR relied on a set of 60 Vbeta primers and 13 Jbeta primers. The data were produced by immunoSEQ multiplex PCR, yet TCRdb's version contains in-frame clones alone and is incomplete. The sample gives about 190,000 clones, 78% of which show up once; 4.5% to 7.5% is in the top ten. Specimen: PBMCs. Every receptor here comes from a woman between 25 and 40 years old in good health and CMV-seropositive.

This chain uses TRBV5-6 with TRBJ2-3, with a weak D call TRBD1 (6 bases). This CDR3 is built from 14 residues. Per germline, CDR1 SGHDT and CDR2 YYEEEE. Between the trimmed V and J ends, which lost 4 bases and 6 bases, there was a span of 15 bases. The CDR3 spells CASSQDSLRDTQYF. The CDR3 nucleotides are TGTGCCAGCAGCCAGGACAGCCTGCGGGATACGCAGTATTTT.

The chain employs TRBV29-1 and TRBJ2-6; 9 bases map to TRBD1. The CDR3 is 18 residues long. The V gene end was trimmed by 5 bases and the J gene end by 2 bases; junction bases not matched to a gene: 13. Germline V gene sequence: CDR1 SQVTM, CDR2 ANQGSEA. The chain's CDR3 is CSVRYGTGPSAGANVLTF. In DNA, the CDR3 is TGCAGCGTTAGATATGGGACAGGGCCATCGGCTGGGGCCAACGTCCTGACTTTC.

This clone was seen just once. The chain combines TRBV5-4 with TRBJ2-1; D not resolved. This CDR3 contains 11 residues. Germline V gene data show CDR1 as SGHNT and CDR2 as YYREEE (reference sequence). Trimming stripped 4 bases from V and 9 bases from J, with 8 bases between. CDR3 nucleotides: TGTGCCAGCAGCCGAGAGCCTGAGCAGTTCTTC. This sequence encodes CASSREPEQFF.

The chain links TRBV6-6 to TRBJ2-7; weak D call: TRBD2 (5 bases). V was pared by 0 bases and J by 5 bases, with 14 bases between. CDR1 and CDR2 from the germline V gene are MNHNY and SVGAGI (reference sequence). This CDR3 is 15 amino acids long. The CDR3 here is CASSYSRTQPHEQYF. The CDR3 coding sequence is TGTGCCAGCAGTTACTCCCGGACTCAACCCCACGAGCAGTACTTC.

Worth noting for this clone: One junction end does not reproduce the germline sequence, and a read error may be involved. The V and J genes are TRBV7-7 and TRBJ2-1, with 16 bases identical to TRBD2. Germline-derived CDR1 and CDR2 are SSHAT and FNYEAQ (reference sequence). The CDR3 totals 20 residues. The chain's CDR3 is CASSLRVGLAGGRAYNEQFF. The CDR3 coding sequence is TGTGCTAGCAGCTTAAGAGTGGGACTAGCGGGGGGGAGGGCCTACAATGAGCAGTTCTTC.

The rearrangement uses TRBV6-1 and TRBJ2-5; possible D gene TRBD2, 5 bases. CDR3 size: 17 residues. Trimming removed 0 bases from V and 7 bases from J, with 21 bases in between. The V gene's germline CDR1 is MNHNS and CDR2 SASEGT. The CDR3 here is CASSEARENQKEATQYF. CDR3 DNA: TGTGCCAGCAGTGAAGCGCGAGAGAACCAAAAGGAGGCGACCCAGTACTTC.

The gene calls are TRBV7-2 and TRBJ2-7; D remains unclear. V lost 4 bases to trimming and J lost 2 bases, with 9 bases between them. The CDR3 extends over 13 amino acids. Germline V gene lookup returns CDR1 SGHTA and CDR2 FQGNSA. The CDR3 sequence is CASSSDPPYEQYF. The CDR3 DNA reads TGTGCCAGCAGCTCAGATCCCCCCTACGAGCAGTACTTC.

The V call is TRBV6-6, the J call TRBJ2-7, with D tentatively TRBD1 (7 bases). The V gene's germline CDR1 is MNHNY and CDR2 SVGAGI (reference sequence). V gave up 2 bases and J gave up 3 bases, with 11 bases separating them. The CDR3 covers 14 residues. CDR3 sequence reads: CASSYDREVYEQYF. For the CDR3, the DNA is TGTGCCAGCAGTTACGACAGGGAGGTCTACGAGCAGTACTTC.

The V and J genes are TRBV5-3 and TRBJ1-2; perhaps TRBD1 as D (5 bases). TRBV5-3 is an ORF, with its function uncertain. The V gene lost 3 bases and the J gene lost 8 bases, with 23 bases spanning the gap. This CDR3 spans 16 amino acids. The chain's CDR3 is CARSSITQGPFMGYTF. CDR3 nucleotide sequence: TGTGCCAGAAGCTCCATTACCCAGGGTCCGTTCATGGGCTACACCTTC.

A single count supports this clone. This sequence joins TRBV5-1 and TRBJ2-3; TRBD2 aligns across 8 bases. The CDR3 totals 14 residues. The V gene end was trimmed by 4 bases and the J gene end by 4 bases; junction bases not matched to a gene: 5. CDR1 is SGHRS, CDR2 YFSETQ, per germline. The CDR3 sequence: CASSPGTRPDTQYF. In DNA, the CDR3 is TGCGCCAGCAGCCCCGGGACTAGGCCAGATACGCAGTATTTT. The complete variable domain, with remaining parts taken from reference TRBV5-1 and TRBJ2-3, reads KAGVTQTPRYLIKTRGQQVTLSCSPISGHRSVSWYQQTPGQGLQFLFEYFSETQRNKGNFPGRFSGRQFSNSRSEMNVSTLELGDSALYLCASSPGTRPDTQYFGPGTRLTVL.

This clone was detected only once. The genes are TRBV5-6 and TRBJ2-3, with 10 bases matching TRBD2. Trimming cost V 3 bases and J 4 bases; bases outside gene matches: 11. This CDR3 is built from 17 residues. Per the germline V gene, CDR1 is SGHDT and CDR2 is YYEEEE. The CDR3 here is CASSSSLAGDFADTQYF. The CDR3 DNA reads TGTGCCAGCAGCTCATCCCTAGCGGGAGATTTCGCAGATACGCAGTATTTT.

J is TRBJ2-1 and V is TRBV5-1; the D gene is possibly TRBD1 (5 bases). CDR1 is SGHRS, CDR2 YFSETQ, per germline. This CDR3 has 16 amino acids. The V end lost 0 bases, the J end lost 5 bases, and 15 bases lay between the germline ends. This chain's CDR3 is CASSLGGAAGHNEQFF. CDR3 DNA sequence: TGCGCCAGCAGCTTGGGGGGCGCAGCTGGACACAATGAGCAGTTCTTC.

This rearrangement joins TRBV28 to TRBJ1-1; perhaps TRBD1 as D (6 bases). V lost 3 bases to trimming and J lost 6 bases, with 11 bases between them. The CDR3 is 13 amino acids. Germline V gene data show CDR1 as MDHEN and CDR2 as SYDVKM. CDR3 sequence: CASSFNRAPEAFF. CDR3 in DNA: TGTGCCAGCAGTTTTAACAGGGCCCCTGAAGCTTTCTTT.

Note on this clone: Other DNA sequences in this specimen translate into the identical CDR3. The V call is TRBV6-5, the J call TRBJ1-3; D remains unclear. This CDR3 is built from 14 residues. Germline values: CDR1 MNHEY, CDR2 SVGAGI. The V end was cut by 2 bases, the J end by 0 bases, with 5 bases between. The CDR3 region has the DNA TGTGCCAGCAGTTACGACTCCTCTGGAAACACCATATATTTT. The encoded protein is CASSYDSSGNTIYF.

The chain joins TRBV10-2 to TRBJ1-2; possible D gene TRBD1, 5 bases. CDR1 is WSHSY, CDR2 SAAADI, per germline. Trimming took off 6 bases at V and 4 bases at J, with 15 bases between the two ends. The CDR3 extends over 14 amino acids. The CDR3 sequence is CASRDKVNPYGYTF. The DNA of the CDR3 is TGCGCCAGCAGGGACAAGGTTAATCCCTATGGCTACACCTTC.

V usage is TRBV29-1 and J usage is TRBJ1-3; D uncertain. The CDR3 runs to 12 residues. V lost 7 bases, J lost 4 bases, and 11 bases lay in between. Germline values: CDR1 SQVTM, CDR2 ANQGSEA. CDR3: CSALLQGNTIYF. As DNA, the CDR3 is TGCAGCGCCCTTCTACAGGGAAACACCATATATTTT.

V usage is TRBV29-1 and J usage is TRBJ2-7; tentatively, D is TRBD2 (6 bases). The length of the CDR3 is 12 residues. Trimming cost V 7 bases and J 3 bases, with 13 bases left between them. Germline loops: CDR1 SQVTM, CDR2 ANQGSEA. CDR3 coding DNA: TGCAGCGCGTTCGGAGGGGTCTACGAGCAGTACTTC. It encodes CSAFGGVYEQYF.

In this sample, this clone turned up a few times. The J gene is TRBJ2-7, the V gene TRBV7-2, with 7 positions matching TRBD2. The CDR3 has 15 amino acids. The V segment lost 1 base and the J segment 1 base; nucleotides outside the gene matches: 4. CDR1 and CDR2 (germline): SGHTA, FQGNSA. The CDR3, as DNA: TGTGCCAGCAGCTTAGTGGGGGGGAGTTCCTACGAGCAGTACTTC. Residues: CASSLVGGSSYEQYF.

The chain recombines TRBV10-3 with TRBJ2-7; a possible D gene is TRBD2 (5 bases). V gave up 3 bases and J gave up 4 bases, with 10 bases separating them. The CDR3 extends over 13 amino acids. CDR1 and CDR2 (germline): ENHRY, SYGVKD. CDR3 residues: CAISEGSTYEQYF. The CDR3 coding sequence is TGTGCCATCAGTGAAGGGAGCACGTACGAGCAGTACTTC.

CDR3 coding DNA: TGTGCCAGCACCCAGAGACGGGGGAGCTATGGCTACACCTTC. This codes for CASTQRRGSYGYTF. The chain uses TRBV2 and TRBJ1-2, with TRBD1 as a possible D gene (5 bases). The CDR3 covers 14 residues. Looked up from germline, CDR1 is SNHLY and CDR2 is FYNNEI. Trimming pared 7 bases from V and 4 bases from J, leaving 16 bases between.

The chain has TRBV5-1 and TRBJ1-5; 8 bases match TRBD1. J gave up 4 bases and V 5 bases, and 8 bases lay outside the gene matches. CDR1 and CDR2 from the germline V gene are SGHRS and YFSETQ. The CDR3 is 15 amino acids. The CDR3 DNA is TGCGCCAGCAGTTCCGACAGGGGAAGAAATCAGCCCCAGCATTTT. Translating it yields CASSSDRGRNQPQHF.

This clone was seen ten or more times. The identical CDR3 is also encoded by other nucleotide sequences in the sample. The chain recombines TRBV7-8 with TRBJ2-7, with D perhaps TRBD2 (6 bases). This CDR3 contains 14 residues. The germline CDR1 and CDR2 sequences are SGHVS and FQNEAQ. Trimming pared 0 bases from V and 1 base from J, leaving 7 bases between. Here the CDR3 DNA reads TGTGCCAGCAGCTTAGCGGGGGGTTCCTACGAGCAGTACTTC. It yields the protein CASSLAGGSYEQYF. Combining the CDR3 with reference TRBV7-8 and TRBJ2-7 gives the whole variable domain GAGVSQSPRYKVAKRGQDVALRCDPISGHVSLFWYQQALGQGPEFLTYFQNEAQLDKSGLPSDRFFAERPEGSVSTLKIQRTQQEDSAVYLCASSLAGGSYEQYFGPGTRLTVT.